These 11 T cell receptor beta chains originate from one sample sequenced in a study of blood T cell repertoires in COVID-19. Using immunoSEQ multiplex PCR, the repertoire was profiled, and TCRdb retains in-frame clones only, with some absent. In the table there are 200,000 to 300,000 clones, 75% to 85% of which are singletons. Sequencing was carried out using peripheral blood. The source is a woman aged 55-69 years with active or convalescent COVID-19.

V usage is TRBV5-4 and J usage is TRBJ1-4; 7 nucleotides align to TRBD1. Per the germline V gene, CDR1 is SGHNT and CDR2 is YYREEE (reference sequence). This CDR3 contains 15 residues. After removal of 3 bases from V and 5 bases from J, the junction contained 7 bases not matched to a gene. CDR3 nucleotide sequence: TGTGCCAGCAGCTCTAGACAGGGCTGGAATGAAAAACTGTTTTTT. Its translation: CASSSRQGWNEKLFF.

The chain carries TRBV18 and TRBJ1-4; D perhaps matches TRBD1 (5 bases). CDR1 is KGHSH and CDR2 is LQKENI in the germline V gene. V shed 3 bases and J shed 7 bases, with 12 bases lying between them. This CDR3 region has 14 residues. The DNA for the CDR3 is TGTGCCAGCTCACCGTCGGGGGGTCGTGAAAAACTGTTTTTT. Translation: CASSPSGGREKLFF.

This chain joins TRBV6-5 and TRBJ1-5; TRBD1 might be the D (6 bases). V lost 6 bases, J lost 7 bases, and 16 bases lay in between. This CDR3 region has 14 residues. Germline V lookup: CDR1 MNHEY, CDR2 SVGAGI. As DNA, the CDR3 is TGTGCCAGCAGGTCACAGGGAGGGAGCCAGCCCCAGCATTTT. Amino acid sequence: CASRSQGGSQPQHF.

The CDR3 sequence: CAWSRTGRGGNQPQHF. The DNA of the CDR3 is TGTGCCTGGAGTAGGACGGGGAGGGGAGGGAATCAGCCCCAGCATTTT. The genes are TRBV30 and TRBJ1-5, with a tentative D call TRBD1 (5 bases). The CDR3 is made up of 16 amino acids. V lost 2 bases, J lost 4 bases, and 18 bases lay in between. The germline gives CDR1 GTSNPN, CDR2 SVGIG (reference sequence).

This sequence joins TRBV30 and TRBJ2-1, with 7 bases identical to TRBD1. CDR3 length equals 16 residues. The trim removed 1 base at V and 4 bases at J, leaving 10 bases unmatched. CDR1 is GTSNPN and CDR2 is SVGIG in the germline V gene (reference sequence). For the CDR3, the DNA is TGTGCCTGGAGTGCCGGGACAGCCCGACCGTACAATGAGCAGTTCTTC. Protein product: CAWSAGTARPYNEQFF.

This chain connects TRBV7-9 to TRBJ1-4, with D perhaps matching TRBD1 (6 bases). The CDR3 totals 14 residues. Germline V gene data show CDR1 as SEHNR and CDR2 as FQNEAQ (reference sequence). The germline V and J ends were trimmed by 2 bases and 5 bases, with 9 bases remaining between them. CDR3 nucleotide sequence: TGTGCCAGCAGCTTACGACAGGAGAATGAAAAACTGTTTTTT. Encoded protein: CASSLRQENEKLFF.

The rearrangement uses TRBV3-1 (or the pseudogene TRBV3-2) and TRBJ1-2, with D tentatively TRBD1 (6 bases). The germline gives CDR1 LGHDT, CDR2 YNNKEL (reference sequence). V was pared by 2 bases and J by 8 bases, with 12 bases between. There are 13 residues in the CDR3. CDR3 DNA: TGTGCCAGCAGCCAACAGTATCAGGGGGGCTACACCTTC. It encodes CASSQQYQGGYTF.

J is TRBJ2-7 and V is TRBV19, with unresolved D. V was trimmed by 7 bases and J by 3 bases, leaving 13 bases between them. The CDR3 has 13 amino acids. The V gene's germline CDR1 is LNHDA and CDR2 SQIVND (reference sequence). CDR3 DNA sequence: TGTGCCAGTAATACCTCGCCAGGCTACGAGCAGTACTTC. Its translation is CASNTSPGYEQYF.

The chain couples TRBV2 to TRBJ2-7, with TRBD1 matching over 10 bases. This CDR3 is 17 amino acids long. Germline values: CDR1 SNHLY, CDR2 FYNNEI. The J segment lost 3 bases and the V segment lost 2 bases, leaving 10 bases of the junction unmatched. The CDR3 region has the DNA TGTGCCAGCAGTGAATTACCGGGACAGGGGCCGTACTACGAGCAGTACTTC. Encoded protein: CASSELPGQGPYYEQYF.

A word on this clone: The sample contains more than one DNA sequence encoding this CDR3. The genes are TRBV10-3 and TRBJ2-7; weak D call: TRBD1 (6 bases). The CDR3 is made up of 14 amino acids. CDR1 is ENHRY, CDR2 SYGVKD, per germline. V lost 2 bases to trimming and J lost 2 bases, with 10 bases between them. The CDR3 nucleotides are TGTGCCATCAGTGAGGAGACAGGCCCCTACGAGCAGTACTTC. Amino acids: CAISEETGPYEQYF.

In DNA, the CDR3 is TGTGCCAGCAGCCGACTAGCGGGGTTAGAGACCCAGTACTTC. Its protein is CASSRLAGLETQYF. This sequence joins TRBV3-1 (or the pseudogene TRBV3-2) and TRBJ2-5, with 11 bases identical to TRBD2. The CDR3 length is 14 residues. CDR1 and CDR2 from the germline V gene are LGHDT and YNNKEL (reference sequence). V shed 4 bases and J 4 bases; nucleotides not matched to a gene: 2.